Presented here are 26 T cell receptor beta chains from one specimen sequenced in a study of control samples from healthy donors and cancer patients. TCRdb's table, derived via immunoSEQ multiplex PCR, lists solely in-frame clones and lacks some. The sample holds 150,000 to 200,000 clones. Sequencing used blood. The receptors were sampled from a woman aged 25 to 39 in good health.

CDR3 sequence (DNA): TGTGCCAGCTCACCAGAGAGGGGGCACACTGAAGCTTTCTTT. Translating gives CASSPERGHTEAFF. The V call is TRBV18, the J call TRBJ1-1; 7 bases are shared with TRBD1. The junction had 3 bases not matched to a gene; V was cut back by 2 bases and J by 3 bases. This CDR3 contains 14 residues. Germline V gene lookup returns CDR1 KGHSH and CDR2 LQKENI.

This chain joins TRBV27 and TRBJ1-4; D possibly corresponds to TRBD1 (6 bases). Trimming took off 8 bases at V and 6 bases at J, with 16 bases between the two ends. CDR3 length: 14 residues. Germline-derived CDR1 and CDR2 are MNHEY and SMNVEV (reference sequence). The CDR3: CASAYRGTDEKLFF. CDR3 nucleotides: TGTGCCAGCGCCTATAGGGGGACTGATGAAAAACTGTTTTTT. The full variable domain, with the rest looked up from reference TRBV27 and TRBJ1-4, is EAQVTQNPRYLITVTGKKLTVTCSQNMNHEYMSWYRQDPGLGLRQIYYSMNVEVTDKGDVPEGYKVSRKEKRNFPLILESPSPNQTSLYFCASAYRGTDEKLFFGSGTQLSVL.

CDR3 DNA sequence: TGTGCCAGCAGTTGGCAGGTTAACTATGGCTACACCTTC. This gives the protein CASSWQVNYGYTF. The V and J genes are TRBV27 and TRBJ1-2; D remains unclear. Trimming cost V 4 bases and J 1 base, with 7 bases left between them. This CDR3 contains 13 residues. Germline assignment: CDR1 MNHEY and CDR2 SMNVEV (reference sequence).

This chain connects TRBV19 to TRBJ1-1; 11 positions match TRBD1. The V gene end was trimmed by 6 bases and the J gene end by 5 bases; junction bases not matched to a gene: 2. Germline V gene data show CDR1 as LNHDA and CDR2 as SQIVND (reference sequence). There are 13 residues in the CDR3. The CDR3 protein is CASRDRGLTEAFF. The CDR3 DNA reads TGTGCCAGTAGGGACAGGGGGCTAACTGAAGCTTTCTTT.

The chain carries TRBV9 and TRBJ1-3; D call uncertain. Looked up from germline, CDR1 is SGDLS and CDR2 is YYNGEE. This CDR3 contains 14 residues. Trimming stripped 3 bases from V and 0 bases from J, with 7 bases between. The CDR3 nucleotides are TGTGCCAGCAGCGCCGGGAGCTCTGGAAACACCATATATTTT. Amino acid sequence: CASSAGSSGNTIYF. Complete variable domain (other parts from reference TRBV9 and TRBJ1-3): DSGVTQTPKHLITATGQRVTLRCSPRSGDLSVYWYQQSLDQGLQFLIQYYNGEERAKGNILERFSAQQFPDLHSELNLSSLELGDSALYFCASSAGSSGNTIYFGEGSWLTVV.

V and J are TRBV12-5 and TRBJ1-1; D is undetermined. Trimming stripped 3 bases from V and 9 bases from J, with 11 bases between. There are 12 residues in the CDR3. Per germline, CDR1 LGHNT and CDR2 FRNRAP. CDR3 amino acids: CASGFLHSKAFF. In nucleotides, the CDR3 is TGTGCTAGTGGTTTTTTACATAGCAAAGCTTTCTTT.

The chain joins TRBV5-1 to TRBJ1-3, with 11 bases aligning to TRBD1. Losses at the gene ends were 4 bases for V and 1 base for J; bases not matched to a gene: 10. Looked up from germline, CDR1 is SGHRS and CDR2 is YFSETQ. The length of the CDR3 is 18 residues. The CDR3 sequence: CASSRGTGGLTSGNTIYF. CDR3 coding DNA: TGCGCCAGCAGCCGGGGGACAGGGGGACTAACTTCTGGAAACACCATATATTTT.

This sequence joins TRBV6-4 and TRBJ2-1; 9 bases align to TRBD2. Trimming at V came to 6 bases and at J to 9 bases, leaving 6 bases not matched to a gene. The length of the CDR3 is 13 residues. Germline lookup yields CDR1 MRHNA and CDR2 SNTAGT. CDR3 sequence reads: CASSLSGGTEQFF. Written as DNA, the CDR3 is TGTGCCAGCAGCCTTAGCGGGGGCACTGAGCAGTTCTTC.

The rearrangement links TRBV18 to TRBJ1-1, with 8 bases that match TRBD1. This CDR3 has 15 amino acids. Trimming cost V 4 bases and J 6 bases; bases outside gene matches: 10. Germline V gives CDR1 KGHSH, CDR2 LQKENI. This CDR3 is CASSRVQGDSSEAFF. As DNA, the CDR3 is TGTGCCAGCTCACGCGTACAGGGGGATAGCTCTGAAGCTTTCTTT.

The chain recombines TRBV3-1 (or the pseudogene TRBV3-2) with TRBJ1-1; tentatively, D is TRBD1 (5 bases). The V gene's germline CDR1 is LGHDT and CDR2 YNNKEL (reference sequence). The length of the CDR3 is 17 residues. Trimming removed 0 bases at V and 1 base at J, with 15 bases between. The CDR3 sequence is CASSQDRVGEGNTEAFF. DNA of the CDR3: TGTGCCAGCAGCCAAGATAGGGTGGGGGAGGGGAACACTGAAGCTTTCTTT.

The V call is TRBV10-3, the J call TRBJ1-2, with D unresolved. V lost 2 bases and J 8 bases, leaving 6 bases between the germline ends. Germline lookup yields CDR1 ENHRY and CDR2 SYGVKD. CDR3 length: 11 amino acids. The CDR3 DNA reads as TGTGCCATCAGTGAGGCTGGGGGCTACACCTTC. As protein: CAISEAGGYTF.

The chain carries TRBV5-1 and TRBJ2-1, with TRBD2 matching 8 bases. V shed 2 bases and J 5 bases; nucleotides not matched to a gene: 9. This CDR3 has 16 amino acids. The germline V gene has CDR1 SGHRS and CDR2 YFSETQ. For the CDR3, the DNA is TGCGCCAGCAGCTTACCGGGACTAGGGGATAACAATGAGCAGTTCTTC. It yields the protein CASSLPGLGDNNEQFF.

J is TRBJ2-4 and V is TRBV4-3, with D possibly matching TRBD2 (7 bases). Germline-derived CDR1 and CDR2 are LGHNA and YSLEER. The CDR3 is 18 residues long. Deletions cut 4 bases from V and 6 bases from J, with 25 bases between. The DNA for the CDR3 is TGCGCCAGCAGCCGAAGCGGGCCCGGGGGGCCGGGTGGAAACATTCAGTACTTC. Amino acid sequence: CASSRSGPGGPGGNIQYF.

The chain employs TRBV28 and TRBJ2-2; D is unclear. V lost 6 bases, J lost 7 bases, and 6 bases lay in between. The germline V gene encodes CDR1 MDHEN and CDR2 SYDVKM. The length of the CDR3 is 11 residues. The CDR3 sequence is CASSPVGELFF. CDR3 DNA sequence: TGTGCCAGCAGCCCTGTCGGGGAGCTGTTTTTT. The full variable domain, with the rest looked up from reference TRBV28 and TRBJ2-2, is DVKVTQSSRYLVKRTGEKVFLECVQDMDHENMFWYRQDPGLGLRLIYFSYDVKMKEKGDIPEGYSVSREKKERFSLILESASTNQTSMYLCASSPVGELFFGEGSRLTVL.

The rearrangement uses TRBV2 and TRBJ1-1, with D uncertain. The CDR3 is 12 residues long. The germline V and J ends were trimmed by 8 bases and 10 bases, with 17 bases remaining between them. CDR1 and CDR2 from the germline V gene are SNHLY and FYNNEI. In DNA form, the CDR3 reads TGTGCCAGCGCCTATTCGTCCGACCCAGCTTTCTTT. The encoded protein is CASAYSSDPAFF.

This chain links TRBV30 with TRBJ2-7; D perhaps matches TRBD2 (6 bases). CDR1 and CDR2 (germline): GTSNPN, SVGIG (reference sequence). Trimming pared 4 bases from V and 1 base from J, leaving 14 bases between. This CDR3 is built from 14 residues. CDR3 region: CAWTSGLTSYEQYF. The CDR3 nucleotides read TGTGCCTGGACCTCGGGACTCACTTCCTACGAGCAGTACTTC.

V is TRBV3-1 (or the pseudogene TRBV3-2) and J is TRBJ1-2; D unclear. V was cut by 2 bases and J by 2 bases, with 6 bases left in between. This CDR3 contains 13 residues. Germline CDR1 is LGHDT and CDR2 is YNNKEL (reference sequence). The CDR3 region has the DNA TGTGCCAGCAGCCAACCGAGCAACTATGGCTACACCTTC. Encoded protein: CASSQPSNYGYTF.

The chain has TRBV28 and TRBJ2-3; D possibly matches TRBD1 or TRBD2 (6 bases each). This CDR3 comprises 15 residues. The V and J ends lost 5 bases and 4 bases respectively, with 16 bases between them. Looked up from germline, CDR1 is MDHEN and CDR2 is SYDVKM. The CDR3 nucleotides read TGTGCCAGCAGTCCAGGCAACGGGGGCGCAGATACGCAGTATTTT. This sequence encodes CASSPGNGGADTQYF. The entire variable domain, with the rest obtained from reference TRBV28 and TRBJ2-3, is as follows: DVKVTQSSRYLVKRTGEKVFLECVQDMDHENMFWYRQDPGLGLRLIYFSYDVKMKEKGDIPEGYSVSREKKERFSLILESASTNQTSMYLCASSPGNGGADTQYFGPGTRLTVL.

As regards this clone: This specimen includes other DNA sequences encoding the same CDR3. V gene TRBV12-3 or TRBV12-4 combines with J gene TRBJ1-2; 8 nucleotides line up with TRBD1. Trimming took 1 base from V and 5 from J; bases not matched to a gene: 0. The CDR3 contains 13 residues. The CDR3 DNA is TGTGCCAGCAGTTTAGGGACAGGGTATGGCTACACCTTC. This translates into CASSLGTGYGYTF.

The chain uses TRBV5-5 and TRBJ1-1, with D unclear. CDR1 is SGHKS and CDR2 is YYEKEE in the germline V gene (reference sequence). This CDR3 comprises 14 residues. Trimming took off 3 bases at V and 6 bases at J, with 15 bases between the two ends. The CDR3 coding sequence is TGTGCCAGCAGCTCCTTGGAAGGATGGTCTGAAGCTTTCTTT. It yields the protein CASSSLEGWSEAFF.

The chain has TRBV28 and TRBJ1-2; D is unclear. V was shortened by 8 bases and J by 4 bases, with 14 bases between the two germline ends. The CDR3 consists of 13 residues. Per the germline V gene, CDR1 is MDHEN and CDR2 is SYDVKM. The CDR3 DNA reads as TGTGCCAGCCGGCGGAGAATCCTCTATGGCTACACCTTC. This encodes CASRRRILYGYTF.

The genes are TRBV9 and TRBJ2-2; D not resolved. Germline assignment: CDR1 SGDLS and CDR2 YYNGEE. The CDR3 consists of 13 residues. V shed 4 bases and J shed 1 base, with 5 bases lying between them. The CDR3 DNA is TGTGCCAGCAGCCAATGGAACACCGGGGAGCTGTTTTTT. It translates to CASSQWNTGELFF.

The chain has TRBV3-1 (or the pseudogene TRBV3-2) and TRBJ2-3; 9 nucleotides agree with TRBD2. Unmatched junction bases numbered 9, after V lost 6 bases and J lost 2 bases. Germline V gene sequence: CDR1 LGHDT, CDR2 YNNKEL (reference sequence). The CDR3 length is 16 residues. DNA of the CDR3: TGTGCCAGCAGTCCTATGACTAGCGGACTCACAGATACGCAGTATTTT. It is translated as CASSPMTSGLTDTQYF.

The V call is TRBV12-3 or TRBV12-4, the J call TRBJ2-3; 9 bases align to TRBD1. The CDR3 consists of 13 residues. The DNA for the CDR3 is TGTGCGACGAACAGGGGGCTTGCAGATACGCAGTATTTT. This codes for CATNRGLADTQYF.

This chain connects TRBV7-6 to TRBJ1-1; the D is unclear. Germline values: CDR1 SGHVS, CDR2 FNYEAQ. Trimming took 1 base from V and 3 from J, leaving 6 bases between them. This CDR3 is 13 amino acids long. CDR3 amino acids: CASSLDSYTEAFF. As DNA, the CDR3 is TGTGCCAGCAGCTTAGACAGCTACACTGAAGCTTTCTTT.

The chain has TRBV6-5 and TRBJ2-7; D call uncertain. CDR3 length: 14 amino acids. V lost 2 bases and J lost 1, with 9 bases in between. CDR1 is MNHEY and CDR2 is SVGAGI in the germline V gene. CDR3 in DNA: TGTGCCAGCAGTTACCTCGGCAGATCCTACGAGCAGTACTTC. This translates into CASSYLGRSYEQYF.